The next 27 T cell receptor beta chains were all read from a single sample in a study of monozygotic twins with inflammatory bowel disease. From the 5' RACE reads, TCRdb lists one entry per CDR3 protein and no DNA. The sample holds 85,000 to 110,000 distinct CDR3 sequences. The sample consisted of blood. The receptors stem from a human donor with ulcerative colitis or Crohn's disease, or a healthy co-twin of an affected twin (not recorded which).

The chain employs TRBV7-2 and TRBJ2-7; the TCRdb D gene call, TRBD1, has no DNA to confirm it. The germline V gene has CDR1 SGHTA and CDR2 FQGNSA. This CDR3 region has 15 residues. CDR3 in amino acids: CASSRTRTGTYEQYF.

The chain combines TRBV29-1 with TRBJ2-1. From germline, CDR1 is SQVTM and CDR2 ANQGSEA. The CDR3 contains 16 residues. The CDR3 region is CSVPRRSGSSYNEQFF.

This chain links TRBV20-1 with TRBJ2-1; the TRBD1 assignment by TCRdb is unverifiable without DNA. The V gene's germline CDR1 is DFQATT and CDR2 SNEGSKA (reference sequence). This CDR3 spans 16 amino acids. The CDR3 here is CSARDAGRGSYNEQFF.

The CDR3 region is CASRGLAGAYEQYF. The chain carries TRBV27 and TRBJ2-7; without DNA, the TCRdb call of TRBD2 cannot be checked. This CDR3 region has 14 residues. Looked up from germline, CDR1 is MNHEY and CDR2 is SMNVEV (reference sequence).

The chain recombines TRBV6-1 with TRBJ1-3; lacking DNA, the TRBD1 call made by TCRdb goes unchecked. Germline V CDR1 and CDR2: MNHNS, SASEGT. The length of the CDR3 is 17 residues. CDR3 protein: CASSRDRPRISGNTIYF.

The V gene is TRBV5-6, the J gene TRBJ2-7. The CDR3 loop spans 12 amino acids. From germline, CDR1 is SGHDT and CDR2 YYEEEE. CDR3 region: CASSLDGYEQYF.

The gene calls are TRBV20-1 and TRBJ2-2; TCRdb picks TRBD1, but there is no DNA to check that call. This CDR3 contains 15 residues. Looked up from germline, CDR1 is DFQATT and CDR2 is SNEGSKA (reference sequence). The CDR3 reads CSDPDRTTNTGELFF.

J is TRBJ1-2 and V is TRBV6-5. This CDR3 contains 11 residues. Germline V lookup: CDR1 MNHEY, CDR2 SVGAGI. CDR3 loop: CASTGPGGYTF.

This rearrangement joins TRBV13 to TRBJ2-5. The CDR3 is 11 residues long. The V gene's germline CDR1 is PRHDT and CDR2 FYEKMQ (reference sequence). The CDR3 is CASRIQETQYF. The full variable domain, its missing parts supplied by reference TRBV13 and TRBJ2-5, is AAGVIQSPRHLIKEKRETATLKCYPIPRHDTVYWYQQGPGQDPQFLISFYEKMQSDKGSIPDRFSAQQFSDYHSELNMSSLELGDSALYFCASRIQETQYFGPGTRLLVL.

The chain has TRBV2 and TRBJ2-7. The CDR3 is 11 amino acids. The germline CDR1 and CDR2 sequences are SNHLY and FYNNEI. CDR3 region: CASNHQYEQYF.

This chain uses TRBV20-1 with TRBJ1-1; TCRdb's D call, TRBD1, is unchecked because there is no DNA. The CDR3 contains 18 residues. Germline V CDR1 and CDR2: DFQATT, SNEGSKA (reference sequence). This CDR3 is CSAREFLDRGLGDTEAFF.

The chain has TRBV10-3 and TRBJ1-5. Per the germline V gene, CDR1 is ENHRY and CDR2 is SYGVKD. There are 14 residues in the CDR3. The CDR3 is CAISEVGSDQPQHF.

CDR3 loop: CSAKRWASGSTDTQYF. The genes are TRBV20-1 and TRBJ2-3; TCRdb selects TRBD2, and the lack of DNA leaves this call unchecked. The CDR3 runs to 16 residues. In germline, CDR1 is DFQATT, CDR2 SNEGSKA (reference sequence).

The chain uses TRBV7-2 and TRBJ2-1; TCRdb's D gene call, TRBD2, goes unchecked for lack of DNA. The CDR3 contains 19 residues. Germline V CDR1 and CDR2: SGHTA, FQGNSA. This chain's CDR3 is CASSLASGLAGANYNEQFF.

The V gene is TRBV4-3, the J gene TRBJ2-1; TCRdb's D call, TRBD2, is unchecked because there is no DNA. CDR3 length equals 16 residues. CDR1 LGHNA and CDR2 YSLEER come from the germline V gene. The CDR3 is CASSQVASGLYNEQFF.

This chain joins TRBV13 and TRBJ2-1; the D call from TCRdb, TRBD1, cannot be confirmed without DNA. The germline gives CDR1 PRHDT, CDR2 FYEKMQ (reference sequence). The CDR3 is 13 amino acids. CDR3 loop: CASSGTTYNEQFF. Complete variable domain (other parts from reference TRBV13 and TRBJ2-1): AAGVIQSPRHLIKEKRETATLKCYPIPRHDTVYWYQQGPGQDPQFLISFYEKMQSDKGSIPDRFSAQQFSDYHSELNMSSLELGDSALYFCASSGTTYNEQFFGPGTRLTVL.

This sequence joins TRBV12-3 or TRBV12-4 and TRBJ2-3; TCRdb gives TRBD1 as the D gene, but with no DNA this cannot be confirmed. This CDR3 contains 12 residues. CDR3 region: CASSPTGAAQYF.

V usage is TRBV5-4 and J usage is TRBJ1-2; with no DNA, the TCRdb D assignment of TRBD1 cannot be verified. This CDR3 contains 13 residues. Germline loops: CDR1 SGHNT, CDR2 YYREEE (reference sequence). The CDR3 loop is CASSPPGAYGYTF.

This chain's CDR3 is CASSLDVGSSRYEQYF. The chain is built from TRBV5-1 and TRBJ2-7. The CDR3 is made up of 16 amino acids. Per the germline V gene, CDR1 is SGHRS and CDR2 is YFSETQ.

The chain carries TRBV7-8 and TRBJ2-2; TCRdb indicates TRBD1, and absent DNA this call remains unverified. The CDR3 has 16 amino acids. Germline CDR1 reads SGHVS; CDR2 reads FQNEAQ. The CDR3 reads CASSLNRDRATGELFF.

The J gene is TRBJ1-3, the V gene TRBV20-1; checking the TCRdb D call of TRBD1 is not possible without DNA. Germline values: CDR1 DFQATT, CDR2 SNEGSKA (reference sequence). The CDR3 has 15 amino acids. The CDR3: CSARRQGPGGNTIYF.

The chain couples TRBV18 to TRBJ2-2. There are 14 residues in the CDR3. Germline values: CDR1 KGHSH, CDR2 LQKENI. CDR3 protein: CASSPPAATGELFF. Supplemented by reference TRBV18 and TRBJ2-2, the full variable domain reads NAGVMQNPRHLVRRRGQEARLRCSPMKGHSHVYWYRQLPEEGLKFMVYLQKENIIDESGMPKERFSAEFPKEGPSILRIQQVVRGDSAAYFCASSPPAATGELFFGEGSRLTVL.

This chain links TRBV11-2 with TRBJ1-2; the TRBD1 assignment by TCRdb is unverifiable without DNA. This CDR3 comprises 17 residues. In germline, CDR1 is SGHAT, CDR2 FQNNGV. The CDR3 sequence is CASSLDFSDRGTYGYTF.

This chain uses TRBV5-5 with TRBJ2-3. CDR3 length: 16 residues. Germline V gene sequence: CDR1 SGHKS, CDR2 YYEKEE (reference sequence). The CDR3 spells CASSLARSVGEDTQYF.

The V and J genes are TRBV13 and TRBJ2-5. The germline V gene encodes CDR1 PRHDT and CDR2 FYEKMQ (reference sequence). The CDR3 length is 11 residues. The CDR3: CASSLVEIQYF. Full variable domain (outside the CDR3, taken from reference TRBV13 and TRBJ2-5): AAGVIQSPRHLIKEKRETATLKCYPIPRHDTVYWYQQGPGQDPQFLISFYEKMQSDKGSIPDRFSAQQFSDYHSELNMSSLELGDSALYFCASSLVEIQYFGPGTRLLVL.

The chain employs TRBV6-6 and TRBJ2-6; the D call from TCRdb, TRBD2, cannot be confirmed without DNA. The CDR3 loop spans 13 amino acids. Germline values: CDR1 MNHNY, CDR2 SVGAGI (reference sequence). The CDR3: CASSYFSQAGSFF.

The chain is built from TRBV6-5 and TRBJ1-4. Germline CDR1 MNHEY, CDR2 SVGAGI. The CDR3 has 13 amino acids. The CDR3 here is CASSFSPNEKLFF.